The 32 T cell receptor beta chains in this list originate from one sample, sequenced in a study of blood T cells in healthy people across ages. Next came a second PCR, run for about 7 to 12 cycles, which used a sample-barcoded 5' primer along with a J-beta primer mix. TCRdb used MiXCR to reprocess the 5' RACE reads, holding one entry per CDR3 protein. The table includes about 1 million distinct CDR3 sequences, under 55% detected once. Sequencing was carried out using blood. The receptors come from a woman aged 60-75 years in good health.

This clonotype showed up just a few times. The rearrangement uses TRBV30 and TRBJ1-1; D not certain. Germline V gives CDR1 GTSNPN, CDR2 SVGIG (reference sequence). Trimming took off 7 bases at V and 0 bases at J, with 12 bases between the two ends. This CDR3 spans 13 amino acids. CDR3 nucleotides: TGTGCCTATAAACGAGTGGTGAACACTGAAGCTTTCTTT. Its translation: CAYKRVVNTEAFF.

Many counts were recorded for this clonotype. J is TRBJ2-7 and V is TRBV4-1; the D is unclear. Germline values: CDR1 MGHRA, CDR2 YSYEKL. The ends were cut back, 3 bases at V and 4 bases at J, with 4 bases in the middle. The CDR3 covers 11 residues. The CDR3 nucleotides are TGCGCCAGCAGCCACCTGTACGAGCAGTACTTC. This sequence encodes CASSHLYEQYF.

As for this clonotype: One base away lies a much larger clone, so this may be a sequencing read error. This sequence joins TRBV10-1 and TRBJ2-5; D could derive from TRBD1 or TRBD2 (6 bases each). Judging by the DNA end, TRBJ2-7 fits better; the J call may be wrong. The CDR3 loop spans 15 amino acids. Germline loops: CDR1 WNHNN, CDR2 SYGVQD (reference sequence). CDR3 amino acids: CASSEAGGRSYEQYF. CDR3 sequence (DNA): TGCGCCAGCAGTGAAGCCGGGGGCAGATCCTACGAGCAGTACTTC.

This clonotype was recorded a few times. This chain joins TRBV12-3 or TRBV12-4 and TRBJ2-7; the match to TRBD2 covers 7 bases. Trimming took 6 bases from V and 0 from J; bases not matched to a gene: 11. The CDR3 spans 16 residues. The CDR3 sequence is CASSHGLVRGSYEQYF. Written as DNA, the CDR3 is TGTGCCAGCAGCCACGGACTAGTCCGAGGCTCCTACGAGCAGTACTTC.

The gene calls are TRBV11-2 and TRBJ2-4; D may be TRBD2 (7 bases). The J call is uncertain, as TRBJ2-7 better fits the DNA end. The CDR3 consists of 14 residues. CDR1 is SGHAT, CDR2 FQNNGV, per germline. CDR3 residues: CASDRGALGSEQYF. The CDR3 nucleotides are TGTGCCAGTGACCGGGGGGCCCTAGGCTCCGAGCAGTACTTC.

V usage is TRBV3-1 and J usage is TRBJ2-1; perhaps D is TRBD1 or TRBD2 (5 bases each). V lost 8 bases and J lost 0, with 17 bases in between. The CDR3 runs to 16 residues. Per the germline V gene, CDR1 is LGHDT and CDR2 is YNNKEL (reference sequence). The CDR3 bases are TGTGCCAGCTCCACACTCCGGGACCTCTCCTACAATGAGCAGTTCTTC. It is translated as CASSTLRDLSYNEQFF.

The sample holds a few counts of this clonotype. This chain links TRBV6-2 or TRBV6-3 with TRBJ2-6, with 7 nucleotides matching TRBD1. CDR1 is MNHEY and CDR2 is SVGEGT in the germline V gene. There are 15 residues in the CDR3. V trimming: 5 bases; J trimming: 0 bases; junction bases outside the gene matches: 1. CDR3: CASSGTDSGANVLTF. CDR3 bases: TGTGCCAGCAGTGGGACAGACTCTGGGGCCAACGTCCTGACTTTC.

This sequence joins TRBV7-6 and TRBJ2-7, with TRBD1 as a possible D gene (6 bases). Trimming took 1 base from V and 1 from J, leaving 14 bases between them. The CDR3 totals 16 residues. Germline V gives CDR1 SGHVS, CDR2 FNYEAQ. The CDR3 here is CASSLGSTGSSYEQYF. The CDR3 bases are TGTGCCAGCAGCTTAGGGTCTACAGGGAGTTCCTACGAGCAGTACTTC. Based on the CDR3 plus reference TRBV7-6 and TRBJ2-7, the full variable domain is GAGVSQSPRYKVTKRGQDVALRCDPISGHVSLYWYRQALGQGPEFLTYFNYEAQQDKSGLPNDRFSAERPEGSISTLTIQRTEQRDSAMYRCASSLGSTGSSYEQYFGPGTRLTVT.

This clonotype was counted a few times. V usage is TRBV12-3 or TRBV12-4 and J usage is TRBJ2-7; 11 nucleotides match TRBD2. Trimming cost V 6 bases and J 2 bases; bases outside gene matches: 0. CDR3 length: 13 amino acids. CDR3: CASRGLAAYEQYF. The CDR3 region has the DNA TGTGCCAGCAGGGGACTAGCGGCCTACGAGCAGTACTTC.

The gene calls are TRBV6-2 or TRBV6-3 and TRBJ2-1, with D possibly being TRBD2 (5 bases). Germline CDR1 and CDR2: MNHEY and SVGEGT. The CDR3 runs 14 residues. Trimming removed 2 bases at V and 2 bases at J, with 7 bases between. CDR3 in DNA: TGTGCCAGCAGTTACGAGCGGCCCTACAATGAGCAGTTCTTC. Protein sequence: CASSYERPYNEQFF.

The CDR3 bases are TGTGCCAGCAGGGGGGGACTAGCTGTCCAAGAGACCCAGTACTTC. This encodes CASRGGLAVQETQYF. The rearrangement uses TRBV27 and TRBJ2-5; 9 bases are a match to TRBD2. The CDR3 loop spans 15 amino acids. V lost 6 bases, J lost 1 base, and 6 bases stayed unmatched. The germline gives CDR1 MNHEY, CDR2 SMNVEV (reference sequence).

A few counts support this clonotype. The chain joins TRBV29-1 to TRBJ2-1; D call uncertain. Between the trimmed V and J ends, which lost 3 bases and 8 bases, there was a span of 11 bases. The CDR3 has 12 amino acids. Germline values: CDR1 SQVTM, CDR2 ANQGSEA. The CDR3 DNA follows: TGCAGCGTTGAGTTGGGAATTGATGAGCAGTTCTTC. Amino acids: CSVELGIDEQFF.

The V gene is TRBV7-3, the J gene TRBJ2-7; D is unclear. CDR3 size: 13 residues. Germline V gene data show CDR1 as SGHTA and CDR2 as FQGTGA. V was shortened by 5 bases and J by 2 bases, with 10 bases between the two germline ends. CDR3 region: CASSLTNTYEQYF. The DNA of the CDR3 is TGTGCCAGCAGCCTTACAAATACCTACGAGCAGTACTTC.

This clonotype was seen ten or more times. The chain recombines TRBV27 with TRBJ2-5; D could derive from TRBD1 or TRBD2 (5 bases each). Germline V gene sequence: CDR1 MNHEY, CDR2 SMNVEV (reference sequence). The CDR3 spans 17 residues. Trimming took off 5 bases at V and 5 bases at J, with 24 bases between the two ends. As DNA, the CDR3 is TGTGCCAGCAGTCCTCTTTCCCGGGACCCCCCCCACGAGACCCAGTACTTC. Translation: CASSPLSRDPPHETQYF.

A remark on this clonotype: Here the CDR3 omits its conserved ending phenylalanine or tryptophan, so a read error is the likely source. V is TRBV29-1 and J is TRBJ2-7; tentative D call: TRBD1 (6 bases). Matching the DNA end better, TRBJ2-5 makes the J call doubtful. This CDR3 has 11 amino acids. Looked up from germline, CDR1 is SQVTM and CDR2 is ANQGSEA. CDR3 nucleotide sequence: TGCAGCGCCTACAGGGAAGAGACCCAGTACTTA. It translates to CSAYREETQYL.

This clonotype was detected ten times or more. The V gene is TRBV11-2, the J gene TRBJ2-7, with 8 bases identical to TRBD2. This CDR3 is 16 amino acids long. V was pared by 4 bases and J by 3 bases, with 11 bases of the junction left unmatched. Germline V CDR1 and CDR2: SGHAT, FQNNGV. The chain's CDR3 is CASSSSGSGSLYEQYF. CDR3 coding DNA: TGTGCCAGCAGCTCGTCAGGGAGCGGGAGCCTCTACGAGCAGTACTTC.

This clonotype has just a few counts. V is TRBV4-1 and J is TRBJ2-1; TRBD2 matches at 8 bases. The V gene's germline CDR1 is MGHRA and CDR2 YSYEKL. The CDR3 loop spans 17 amino acids. The trim removed 0 bases at V and 4 bases at J, leaving 8 bases unmatched. CDR3 protein: CASSQEYSASGYNEQFF. DNA for the CDR3: TGCGCCAGCAGCCAAGAATATTCCGCTAGCGGGTACAATGAGCAGTTCTTC.

In this sample, this clonotype turned up a few times. The gene calls are TRBV12-3 or TRBV12-4 and TRBJ2-3, with 8 bases that match TRBD2. The V gene end was trimmed by 2 bases and the J gene end by 1 base; junction bases not matched to a gene: 2. The CDR3 is 15 residues long. The CDR3, as DNA: TGTGCCAGCAGTTTAATCGGGGGGGGCACAGATACGCAGTATTTT. This translates into CASSLIGGGTDTQYF.

Here the CDR3 reads CASSDGGGFLGYTF. The DNA of the CDR3 is TGTGCCAGCAGTGATGGGGGGGGTTTTCTTGGCTACACCTTC. The gene calls are TRBV2 and TRBJ1-2, with D maybe TRBD1 (5 bases). The CDR3 has 14 amino acids. Trimming shortened V by 3 bases and J by 7 bases, and 15 bases separated the two germline ends. CDR1 and CDR2 from the germline V gene are SNHLY and FYNNEI.

This chain links TRBV21-1 with TRBJ2-1. TRBV21-1 is a pseudogene. This CDR3 spans 11 amino acids. DNA for the CDR3: TGTGCCGGCCCCTTAGCACATGAGCAGTTCTTC. Translating gives CAGPLAHEQFF.

This chain joins TRBV7-9 and TRBJ1-1, with D possibly being TRBD1 (6 bases). Per germline, CDR1 SEHNR and CDR2 FQNEAQ (reference sequence). V was clipped by 2 bases and J by 10 bases, with 8 bases between them. The CDR3 totals 11 residues. CDR3 sequence: CASSLPRGAFF. For the CDR3, the DNA is TGTGCCAGCAGCTTACCCAGGGGAGCTTTCTTT.

The V call is TRBV13, the J call TRBJ2-7; D is possibly TRBD2 (5 bases). There are 14 residues in the CDR3. Germline V gene data show CDR1 as PRHDT and CDR2 as FYEKMQ (reference sequence). Between the trimmed V and J ends, which lost 1 base and 2 bases, there was a span of 9 bases. The chain's CDR3 is CASSLERSPYEQYF. The CDR3 nucleotides are TGTGCCAGCAGCTTAGAGCGGAGCCCCTACGAGCAGTACTTC.

The genes are TRBV20-1 and TRBJ1-5; the D gene is possibly TRBD1 (6 bases). V gave up 1 base and J gave up 7 bases, with 14 bases separating them. Germline CDR1 DFQATT, CDR2 SNEGSKA (reference sequence). The CDR3 sequence is 14 residues long. CDR3 residues: CSARGGGDYQPQHF. In nucleotides, the CDR3 is TGCAGTGCTAGAGGAGGGGGGGATTACCAGCCCCAGCATTTT.

The chain recombines TRBV4-1 with TRBJ1-5; TRBD1 is a possible D gene (5 bases). Germline V gives CDR1 MGHRA, CDR2 YSYEKL. Trimming pared 0 bases from V and 10 bases from J, leaving 16 bases between. The length of the CDR3 is 15 residues. The CDR3 sequence is CASSQEPRVAQPQHF. The DNA of the CDR3 is TGCGCCAGCAGCCAAGAACCCAGGGTCGCCCAACCCCAGCATTTT.

The chain combines TRBV20-1 with TRBJ1-2, with D possibly being TRBD1 (5 bases). The CDR3 has 13 residues. The germline CDR1 and CDR2 sequences are DFQATT and SNEGSKA (reference sequence). Trimming removed 6 bases at V and 3 bases at J, with 14 bases between. The CDR3 loop reads CSAVGGVDYGYTF. CDR3 nucleotide sequence: TGCAGTGCGGTTGGGGGGGTCGACTATGGCTACACCTTC.

This chain links TRBV11-2 with TRBJ2-5; 7 bases match TRBD1. The V and J ends lost 4 bases and 11 bases, in that order; junction bases with no gene match: 10. Per germline, CDR1 SGHAT and CDR2 FQNNGV. The CDR3 covers 13 residues. This CDR3 reads CASSYDRVNEQYF. In nucleotides, the CDR3 is TGTGCCAGCAGCTACGACAGGGTCAATGAGCAGTACTTC.

J is TRBJ2-2 and V is TRBV29-1; D possibly corresponds to TRBD2 (5 bases). Germline CDR1 reads SQVTM; CDR2 reads ANQGSEA. V lost 5 bases and J 4 bases, leaving 11 bases between the germline ends. The CDR3 loop spans 13 amino acids. In DNA, the CDR3 is TGCAGCGTTAGGGAGTCGGGCACCGGGGAGCTGTTTTTT. Amino acid sequence: CSVRESGTGELFF.

This clonotype was seen many times. In nucleotides, the CDR3 is TGTGCCAGCAGTCCCAACCCGGGGACAGGGGGCAGTGGAGCCAAAAACATTCAGTACTTC. The encoded protein is CASSPNPGTGGSGAKNIQYF. The genes are TRBV28 and TRBJ2-4; 12 nucleotides match TRBD1. The CDR3 covers 20 residues. Germline V gives CDR1 MDHEN, CDR2 SYDVKM. V shed 5 bases, J shed 0 bases, and the junction held 14 bases outside the gene matches.

This chain connects TRBV11-2 to TRBJ2-3; D unresolved. The CDR3 runs to 14 residues. Per the germline V gene, CDR1 is SGHAT and CDR2 is FQNNGV. Trimming removed 5 bases from V and 0 bases from J, with 9 bases in between. The DNA of the CDR3 is TGTGCCAGCAGCCGCCACCTAAGCACAGATACGCAGTATTTT. Translating it yields CASSRHLSTDTQYF.

This clonotype was recorded only once. The rearrangement links TRBV7-6 to TRBJ1-1; D is ambiguous. The CDR3 covers 17 residues. Per germline, CDR1 SGHVS and CDR2 FNYEAQ. V gave up 1 base and J gave up 1 base, with 16 bases separating them. The CDR3 is CASSLGAFGGSNTEAFF. The CDR3 DNA follows: TGTGCCAGCAGCTTAGGAGCGTTCGGAGGGTCGAACACTGAAGCTTTCTTT. The whole variable domain, filled in from reference TRBV7-6 and TRBJ1-1, reads GAGVSQSPRYKVTKRGQDVALRCDPISGHVSLYWYRQALGQGPEFLTYFNYEAQQDKSGLPNDRFSAERPEGSISTLTIQRTEQRDSAMYRCASSLGAFGGSNTEAFFGQGTRLTVV.

V gene TRBV24-1 combines with J gene TRBJ1-5, with D perhaps TRBD1 (5 bases). The CDR3 spans 15 residues. Germline loops: CDR1 KGHDR, CDR2 SFDVKD. Trimming took off 4 bases at V and 4 bases at J, with 13 bases between the two ends. The CDR3 reads CATSDPQGGNQPQHF. The CDR3 DNA follows: TGTGCCACCAGTGACCCTCAGGGAGGGAATCAGCCCCAGCATTTT.

This chain links TRBV6-5 with TRBJ2-1; TRBD2 matches at 10 bases. The CDR3 runs 14 residues. The germline V gene encodes CDR1 MNHEY and CDR2 SVGAGI. J gave up 12 bases and V 6 bases, and 11 bases lay outside the gene matches. CDR3 bases: TGTGCCAGCAGCCTCCCTAGCGGGAGAGGTTGGCAGTTCTTC. This sequence encodes CASSLPSGRGWQFF.